This TCR beta chain was sequenced during a study of control samples from healthy donors and cancer patients. Produced via immunoSEQ multiplex PCR; TCRdb's table is partial and in-frame only. Among 350,000 to 450,000 clones listed, 90% were seen once. About this clone: The same CDR3 also results from other DNA sequences found in this sample.

This sequence was found in a man in his forties with head and neck cancer. The sequenced material came from PBMCs.

For the CDR3, the DNA is TGTGCCAGCAGCTTAGTACGTCAGAACACTGAAGCTTTCTTT. It codes for CASSLVRQNTEAFF. This sequence joins TRBV7-2 and TRBJ1-1, with no clear D. V lost 1 base to trimming and J lost 1 base, with 7 bases between them. The CDR3 covers 14 residues. CDR1 and CDR2 (germline): SGHTA, FQGNSA. The full variable domain, its missing parts supplied by reference TRBV7-2 and TRBJ1-1, is GAGVSQSPSNKVTEKGKDVELRCDPISGHTALYWYRQSLGQGLEFLIYFQGNSAPDKSGLPSDRFSAERTGGSVSTLTIQRTQQEDSAVYLCASSLVRQNTEAFFGQGTRLTVV.